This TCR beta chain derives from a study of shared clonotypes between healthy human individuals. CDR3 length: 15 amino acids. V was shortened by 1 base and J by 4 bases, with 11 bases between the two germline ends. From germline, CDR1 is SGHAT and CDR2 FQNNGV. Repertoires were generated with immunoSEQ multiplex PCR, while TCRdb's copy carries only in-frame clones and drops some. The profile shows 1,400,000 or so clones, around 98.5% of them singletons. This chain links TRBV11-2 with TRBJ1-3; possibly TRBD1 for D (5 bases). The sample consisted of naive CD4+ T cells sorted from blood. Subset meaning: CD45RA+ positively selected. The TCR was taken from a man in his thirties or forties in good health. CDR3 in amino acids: CASSLAGVTGNTIYF. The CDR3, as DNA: TGTGCCAGCAGCTTAGCGGGGGTCACGGGAAACACCATATATTTT.